This entry describes one T cell receptor beta chain. The data derive from a study of blood T cell repertoires in COVID-19. Study as a whole: Specimens from acute and convalescent COVID-19 originated in the United States, Italy and Spain. Sources were T cells, B-cell-depleted T cells, or PBMCs; the material itself was cDNA or gDNA.

The CDR3 extends over 15 amino acids. V gave up 4 bases and J gave up 0 bases, with 10 bases separating them. Germline V CDR1 and CDR2: SGHTA, FQGNSA. Authors' data handling: Nucleated cell number was recorded as an estimate derived from reference gene primer amplification. Using immunoSEQ multiplex PCR, the repertoire was profiled, and TCRdb retains in-frame clones only, with some absent. Clone size and the V and J calls come from that table; the DNA yielded D and trimming. The profile shows more than 150,000 clones, around 85% of them singletons. This TCR was sampled from a man aged 70-80 years with active or convalescent COVID-19. The chain couples TRBV7-2 to TRBJ1-3; maybe TRBD1 (5 bases). Specimen: peripheral blood. The CDR3 loop is CASSSQGHSGNTIYF. The CDR3 nucleotides are TGTGCCAGCAGCTCGCAGGGCCACTCTGGAAACACCATATATTTT.